This T cell receptor beta chain comes out of a study of blood T cell repertoires in COVID-19. Assay used: immunoSEQ multiplex PCR; TCRdb lists only in-frame clones, some missing. The sample has roughly 150,000 clones, roughly 72% seen once; the top ten hold 3% to 4.5%. This clone was seen once. The V and J ends lost 4 bases and 5 bases respectively, with 18 bases between them. This CDR3 spans 16 amino acids. Germline V gives CDR1 SGHVS, CDR2 FNYEAQ. The chain joins TRBV7-6 to TRBJ2-1, with a weak D call TRBD1 (6 bases). Source material: peripheral blood. The TCR comes from a woman of 80 years or more with acute or convalescent COVID-19. The CDR3 here is CASSSPGVVVDNEQFF. CDR3 DNA sequence: TGTGCCAGCAGCTCGCCAGGGGTAGTCGTGGACAATGAGCAGTTCTTC.